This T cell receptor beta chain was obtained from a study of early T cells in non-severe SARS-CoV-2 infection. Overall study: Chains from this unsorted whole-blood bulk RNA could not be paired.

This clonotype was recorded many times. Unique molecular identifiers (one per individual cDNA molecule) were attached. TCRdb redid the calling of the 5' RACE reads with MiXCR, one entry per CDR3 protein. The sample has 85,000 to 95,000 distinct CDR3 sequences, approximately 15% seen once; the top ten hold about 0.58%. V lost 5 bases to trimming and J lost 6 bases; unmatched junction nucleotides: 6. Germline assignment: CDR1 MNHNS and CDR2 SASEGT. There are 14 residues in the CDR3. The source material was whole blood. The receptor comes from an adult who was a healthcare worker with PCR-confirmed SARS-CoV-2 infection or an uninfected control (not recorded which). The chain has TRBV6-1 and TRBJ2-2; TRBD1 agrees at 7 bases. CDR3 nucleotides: TGTGCCAGCAGTAAAACGACAGGGCCCGGGGAGCTGTTTTTT. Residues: CASSKTTGPGELFF.